Shown below are 14 T cell receptor beta chains from a single sample sequenced in a study of human T cells and chemical hapten exposure. Documented time point: patch test 1, 2 weeks after DPC sensitization. The treatment: therapeutic diphenylcyclopropenone sensitization with weekly scalp DPC. TCRdb analysed the RACE reads with MiXCR anew, one entry per CDR3 protein. The sample lists some 110,000 distinct CDR3 sequences; 12% were seen once. Specimen: whole blood, collected in connection with sensitization to the hapten diphenylcyclopropenone (DPC). The receptors stem from a woman aged 50 to 60 with alopecia areata. Some clones in this sample may be carry-over from other donors' samples.

This clonotype appeared many times. The chain couples TRBV28 to TRBJ2-3; no firm D call. The CDR3 runs to 16 residues. V was shortened by 8 bases and J by 7 bases, with 25 bases between the two germline ends. The germline V gene encodes CDR1 MDHEN and CDR2 SYDVKM. This chain's CDR3 is CASAPSGQARSNTQYF. The CDR3 DNA follows: TGTGCCAGCGCTCCATCTGGGCAGGCCCGTTCAAATACGCAGTATTTT.

This clonotype has at least ten counts. The V and J genes are TRBV7-2 and TRBJ2-5; 7 bases are a match to TRBD2. Germline CDR1 is SGHTA and CDR2 is FQGNSA. V lost 1 base to trimming and J lost 3 bases; unmatched junction nucleotides: 2. The CDR3 runs to 14 residues. CDR3 DNA sequence: TGTGCCAGCAGCTTAGAGGGAGGGAAAGAGACCCAGTACTTC. This gives the protein CASSLEGGKETQYF.

V gene TRBV20-1 combines with J gene TRBJ2-1; possible D gene TRBD1, 7 bases. This CDR3 comprises 15 residues. Trimming took 6 bases from V and 8 from J, leaving 23 bases between them. Germline assignment: CDR1 DFQATT and CDR2 SNEGSKA (reference sequence). CDR3 nucleotide sequence: TGCAGTGCCCCCTCGGACAGGAGGGGAGACGATGAGCAGTTCTTC. It specifies CSAPSDRRGDDEQFF.

This clonotype occurred many times. The rearrangement joins TRBV12-2 to TRBJ2-7; the tabulated D call, TRBD2, remains unverified against the DNA. TRBV12-2 is shown as a pseudogene. The length of the CDR3 is 13 residues. The CDR3 nucleotides read TGTGCAAGTCGCCCGCGGGTCGACTACGAGCAGTACTTC. It yields the protein CASRPRVDYEQYF.

This clonotype came up a few times. The chain is built from TRBV28 and TRBJ2-3; possible D gene TRBD2, 5 bases. Trimming took 5 bases from V and 2 from J, leaving 17 bases between them. CDR3 length: 16 residues. Germline CDR1 MDHEN, CDR2 SYDVKM. The chain's CDR3 is CASSIPGSPPTDTQYF. The CDR3 nucleotides are TGTGCCAGCAGTATTCCGGGGTCCCCTCCCACAGATACGCAGTATTTT. The variable domain in full, with the rest retrieved from reference TRBV28 and TRBJ2-3, is DVKVTQSSRYLVKRTGEKVFLECVQDMDHENMFWYRQDPGLGLRLIYFSYDVKMKEKGDIPEGYSVSREKKERFSLILESASTNQTSMYLCASSIPGSPPTDTQYFGPGTRLTVL.

The CDR3 DNA follows: TGTGCCAGCAGCGACAGGGTAGCCAAAAACATTCAGTACTTC. Translation: CASSDRVAKNIQYF. The rearrangement uses TRBV6-5 and TRBJ2-4, with 7 bases identical to TRBD1. J gave up 0 bases and V 6 bases, and 2 bases lay outside the gene matches. This CDR3 spans 14 amino acids. Per the germline V gene, CDR1 is MNHEY and CDR2 is SVGAGI.

V gene TRBV5-1 combines with J gene TRBJ1-2; a weak D match, TRBD1 (6 bases). Trimming shortened V by 0 bases and J by 3 bases, and 12 bases separated the two germline ends. In germline, CDR1 is SGHRS, CDR2 YFSETQ. The CDR3 is 15 amino acids. The CDR3: CASSLEPGDYYGYTF. CDR3 in DNA: TGCGCCAGCAGCTTGGAGCCAGGGGACTACTATGGCTACACCTTC.

The gene calls are TRBV11-3 and TRBJ2-7; D is perhaps TRBD1 (5 bases). The germline V gene has CDR1 SGHNT and CDR2 YENEEA. Trimming left V 4 bases short and J 6 bases short, with 13 bases between. CDR3 length: 13 residues. CDR3 residues: CASSSTREGEQYF. The CDR3 nucleotides read TGTGCCAGCAGCTCTACCAGGGAAGGCGAGCAGTACTTC.

This clonotype was counted between two and nine times. The chain has TRBV18 and TRBJ1-5, with 9 bases matching TRBD1. The CDR3 is 13 residues long. V was clipped by 5 bases and J by 5 bases; unmatched bases: 1. Germline V CDR1 and CDR2: KGHSH, LQKENI. The CDR3 DNA is TGTGCCAGCTCAGGGGACAGGGATCAGCCCCAGCATTTT. Its translation is CASSGDRDQPQHF.

Turning to this clonotype: With a much larger clone just one base away, this may be a read error. The V gene is TRBV6-5, the J gene TRBJ2-1, with D unclear. Trimming stripped 2 bases from V and 8 bases from J, with 13 bases between. The CDR3 covers 14 residues. Germline loops: CDR1 MNHEY, CDR2 SVGAGI. CDR3 bases: TGTGCCAGCAGTTACCGGCCAAGATCCTATGAGCAGTTCTTC. Residues: CASSYRPRSYEQFF.

This clonotype was recorded a few times. The rearrangement joins TRBV6-1 to TRBJ2-3, with 10 bases fitting TRBD1. V lost 6 bases to trimming and J lost 3 bases; unmatched junction nucleotides: 9. This CDR3 has 16 amino acids. The V gene's germline CDR1 is MNHNS and CDR2 SASEGT. CDR3 nucleotides: TGTGCCAGCAGAAGTGCCGGGACAGGGGTTACAGATACGCAGTATTTT. Amino acids: CASRSAGTGVTDTQYF.

V is TRBV28 and J is TRBJ2-3, with D possibly matching TRBD2 (6 bases). From germline, CDR1 is MDHEN and CDR2 SYDVKM. V was pared by 7 bases and J by 4 bases, with 18 bases between. This CDR3 spans 15 amino acids. The CDR3 is CASIQGGERADTQYF. CDR3 DNA sequence: TGTGCCAGCATTCAAGGCGGGGAGCGGGCAGATACGCAGTATTTT. Filled out from reference TRBV28 and TRBJ2-3, the complete variable domain reads DVKVTQSSRYLVKRTGEKVFLECVQDMDHENMFWYRQDPGLGLRLIYFSYDVKMKEKGDIPEGYSVSREKKERFSLILESASTNQTSMYLCASIQGGERADTQYFGPGTRLTVL.

This chain joins TRBV11-2 and TRBJ1-5; tentative D call: TRBD1 (5 bases). Germline-derived CDR1 and CDR2 are SGHAT and FQNNGV. The V end lost 1 base, the J end lost 4 bases, and 14 bases lay between the germline ends. The CDR3 covers 16 residues. CDR3 protein: CASSLGTGLPNQPQHF. CDR3 DNA: TGTGCCAGCAGCTTAGGTACGGGGCTACCAAATCAGCCCCAGCATTTT.

The chain combines TRBV28 with TRBJ2-7, with a possible D match to TRBD1 (5 bases). The germline V gene has CDR1 MDHEN and CDR2 SYDVKM. The CDR3 covers 14 residues. V was pared by 6 bases and J by 5 bases, with 17 bases between. The DNA of the CDR3 is TGTGCCAGCAGCCCTCCGACAGTGCCTAACGAGCAGTACTTC. Protein sequence: CASSPPTVPNEQYF.